This T cell receptor (beta chain) appears in the sequencing data of a study of blood T cell repertoires in COVID-19. In this sample, this clone turned up once. Per the germline V gene, CDR1 is SGHTA and CDR2 is FQGTGA. Trimming pared 5 bases from V and 3 bases from J, leaving 9 bases between. CDR3 length: 13 residues. Sequenced by immunoSEQ multiplex PCR; TCRdb stores in-frame clones only, minus some. The data show roughly 68,000 clones, roughly 82% seen once. The rearrangement uses TRBV7-3 and TRBJ2-3, with no clear D. Material for sequencing was peripheral blood. The source of this sequence is a man older than 75 with active COVID-19. CDR3 sequence: CASSTSRTDTQYF. The DNA for the CDR3 is TGTGCCAGCAGCACTTCACGAACAGATACGCAGTATTTT. Variable domain in full (rest from reference TRBV7-3 and TRBJ2-3): GAGVSQTPSNKVTEKGKYVELRCDPISGHTALYWYRQSLGQGPEFLIYFQGTGAADDSGLPNDRFFAVRPEGSVSTLKIQRTERGDSAVYLCASSTSRTDTQYFGPGTRLTVL.